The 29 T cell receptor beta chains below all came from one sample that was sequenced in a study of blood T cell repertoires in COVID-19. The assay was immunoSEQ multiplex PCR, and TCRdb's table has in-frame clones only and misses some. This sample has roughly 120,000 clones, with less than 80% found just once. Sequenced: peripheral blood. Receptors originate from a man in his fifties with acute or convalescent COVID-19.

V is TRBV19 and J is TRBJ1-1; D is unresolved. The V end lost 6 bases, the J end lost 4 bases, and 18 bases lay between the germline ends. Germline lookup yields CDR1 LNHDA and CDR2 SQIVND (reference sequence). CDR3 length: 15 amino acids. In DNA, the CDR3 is TGTGCCAGTAGCCAACTCAAGGGCGGGTCCACTGAAGCTTTCTTT. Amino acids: CASSQLKGGSTEAFF. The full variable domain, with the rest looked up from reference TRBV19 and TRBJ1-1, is DGGITQSPKYLFRKEGQNVTLSCEQNLNHDAMYWYRQDPGQGLRLIYYSQIVNDFQKGDIAEGYSVSREKKESFPLTVTSAQKNPTAFYLCASSQLKGGSTEAFFGQGTRLTVV.

CDR3 loop: CASSLISGRTDTQYF. The CDR3 region has the DNA TGTGCCAGCAGCTTGATTAGCGGGAGAACAGATACGCAGTATTTT. V and J are TRBV7-9 and TRBJ2-3; 9 positions agree with TRBD2. Germline V gene lookup returns CDR1 SEHNR and CDR2 FQNEAQ (reference sequence). Trimming took 3 bases from V and 3 from J; bases not matched to a gene: 4. This CDR3 comprises 15 residues.

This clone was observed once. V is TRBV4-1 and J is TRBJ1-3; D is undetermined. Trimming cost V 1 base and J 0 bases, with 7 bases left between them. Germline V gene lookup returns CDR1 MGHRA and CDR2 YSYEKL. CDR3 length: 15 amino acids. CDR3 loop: CASSQGRISGNTIYF. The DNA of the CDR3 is TGCGCCAGCAGCCAAGGGAGGATCTCTGGAAACACCATATATTTT.

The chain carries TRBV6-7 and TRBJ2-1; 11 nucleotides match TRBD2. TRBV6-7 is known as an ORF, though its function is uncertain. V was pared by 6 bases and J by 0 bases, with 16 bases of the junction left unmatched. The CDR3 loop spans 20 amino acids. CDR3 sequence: CASSPKVRLAGPYSYNEQFF. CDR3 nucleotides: TGTGCCAGCAGCCCGAAAGTTAGACTAGCGGGGCCTTACTCCTACAATGAGCAGTTCTTC.

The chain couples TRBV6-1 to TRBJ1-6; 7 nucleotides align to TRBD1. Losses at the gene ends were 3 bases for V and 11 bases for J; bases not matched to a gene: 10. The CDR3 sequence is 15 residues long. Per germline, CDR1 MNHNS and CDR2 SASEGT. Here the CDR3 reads CASSDVDREGPPLHF. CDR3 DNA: TGTGCCAGCAGTGACGTAGACAGGGAAGGTCCACCCCTCCACTTT.

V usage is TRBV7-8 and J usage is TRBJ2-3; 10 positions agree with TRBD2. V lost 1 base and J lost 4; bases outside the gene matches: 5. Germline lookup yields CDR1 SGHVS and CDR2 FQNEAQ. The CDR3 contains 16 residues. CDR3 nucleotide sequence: TGTGCCAGCAGCTTAGGTCTAGCGGGGGTTCCAGATACGCAGTATTTT. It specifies CASSLGLAGVPDTQYF.

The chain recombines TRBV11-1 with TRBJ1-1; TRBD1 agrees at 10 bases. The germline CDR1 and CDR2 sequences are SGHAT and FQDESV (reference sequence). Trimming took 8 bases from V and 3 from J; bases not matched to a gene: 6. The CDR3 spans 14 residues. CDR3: CASQTGGRDTEAFF. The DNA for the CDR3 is TGTGCCAGCCAGACAGGGGGCCGCGACACTGAAGCTTTCTTT.

Here the CDR3 reads CASSLMQGAGYTF. The CDR3 nucleotides read TGTGCCAGCAGCTTAATGCAGGGGGCCGGCTACACCTTC. This chain uses TRBV11-1 with TRBJ1-2, with 8 bases fitting TRBD1. Germline CDR1 reads SGHAT; CDR2 reads FQDESV (reference sequence). CDR3 length equals 13 residues. V trimming: 2 bases; J trimming: 8 bases; junction bases outside the gene matches: 4.

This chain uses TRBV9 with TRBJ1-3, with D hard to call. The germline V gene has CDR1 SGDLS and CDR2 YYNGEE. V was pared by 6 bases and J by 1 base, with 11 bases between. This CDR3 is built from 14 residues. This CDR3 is CASTPDTSGNTIYF. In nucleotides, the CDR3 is TGTGCCAGCACCCCCGATACATCTGGAAACACCATATATTTT.

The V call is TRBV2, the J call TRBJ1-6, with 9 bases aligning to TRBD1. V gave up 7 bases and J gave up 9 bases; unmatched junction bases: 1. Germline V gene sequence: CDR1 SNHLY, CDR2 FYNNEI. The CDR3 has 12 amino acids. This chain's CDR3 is CASKDRGSPLHF. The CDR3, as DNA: TGTGCCAGCAAGGACAGGGGTTCACCCCTCCACTTT.

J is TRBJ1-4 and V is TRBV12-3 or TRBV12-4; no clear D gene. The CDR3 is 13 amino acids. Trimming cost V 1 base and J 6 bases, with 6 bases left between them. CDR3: CASSLVSDEKLFF. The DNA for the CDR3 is TGTGCCAGCAGTTTAGTGTCAGATGAAAAACTGTTTTTT.

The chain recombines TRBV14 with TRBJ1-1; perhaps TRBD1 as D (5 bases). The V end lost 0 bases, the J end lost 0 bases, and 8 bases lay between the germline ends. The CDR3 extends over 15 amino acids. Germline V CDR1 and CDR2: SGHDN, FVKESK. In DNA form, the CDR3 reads TGTGCCAGCAGCCAAGAGTCAGGGATGAACACTGAAGCTTTCTTT. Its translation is CASSQESGMNTEAFF.

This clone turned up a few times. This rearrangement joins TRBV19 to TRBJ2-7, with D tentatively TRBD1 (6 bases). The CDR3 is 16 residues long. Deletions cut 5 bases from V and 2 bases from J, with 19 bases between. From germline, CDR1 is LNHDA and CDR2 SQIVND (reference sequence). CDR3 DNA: TGTGCCAGTAGTCCCCGTCGGGGACAATGGACCTACGAGCAGTACTTC. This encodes CASSPRRGQWTYEQYF.

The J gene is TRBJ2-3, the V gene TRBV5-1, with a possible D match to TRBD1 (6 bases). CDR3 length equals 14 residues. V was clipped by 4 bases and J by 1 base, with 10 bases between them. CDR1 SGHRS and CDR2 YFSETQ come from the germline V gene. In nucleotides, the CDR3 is TGCGCCAGCAGCGGAAGGACAGGCACAGATACGCAGTATTTT. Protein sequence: CASSGRTGTDTQYF.

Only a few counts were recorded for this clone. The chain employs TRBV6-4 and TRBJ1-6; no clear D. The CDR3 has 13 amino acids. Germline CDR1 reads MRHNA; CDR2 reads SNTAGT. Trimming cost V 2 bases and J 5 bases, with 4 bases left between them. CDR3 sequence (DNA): TGTGCCAGCAGTGACCGTGATAATTCACCCCTCCACTTT. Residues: CASSDRDNSPLHF.

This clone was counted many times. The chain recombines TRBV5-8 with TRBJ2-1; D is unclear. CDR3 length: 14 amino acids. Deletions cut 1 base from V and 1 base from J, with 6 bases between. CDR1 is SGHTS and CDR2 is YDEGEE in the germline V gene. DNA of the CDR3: TGTGCCAGCAGCTTGTCAGGATCCTACAATGAGCAGTTCTTC. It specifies CASSLSGSYNEQFF. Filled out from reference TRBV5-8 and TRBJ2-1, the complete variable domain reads EAGVTQSPTHLIKTRGQQATLRCSPISGHTSVYWYQQALGLGLQFLLWYDEGEERNRGNFPPRFSGRQFPNYSSELNVNALELEDSALYLCASSLSGSYNEQFFGPGTRLTVL.

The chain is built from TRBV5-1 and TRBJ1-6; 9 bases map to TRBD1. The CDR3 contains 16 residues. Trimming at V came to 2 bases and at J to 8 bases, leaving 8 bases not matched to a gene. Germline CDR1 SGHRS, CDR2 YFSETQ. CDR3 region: CASSFLRTGEDSPLHF. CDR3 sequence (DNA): TGCGCCAGCAGCTTCCTCAGGACAGGGGAAGATTCACCCCTCCACTTT.

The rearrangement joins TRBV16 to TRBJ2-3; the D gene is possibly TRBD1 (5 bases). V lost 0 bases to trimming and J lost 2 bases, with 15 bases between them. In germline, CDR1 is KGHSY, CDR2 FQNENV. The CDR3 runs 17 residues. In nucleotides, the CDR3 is TGTGCCAGCAGCCAATCGATCCCAGGGTACAACACAGATACGCAGTATTTT. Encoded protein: CASSQSIPGYNTDTQYF. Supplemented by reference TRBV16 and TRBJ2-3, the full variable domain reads GEEVAQTPKHLVRGEGQKAKLYCAPIKGHSYVFWYQQVLKNEFKFLISFQNENVFDETGMPKERFSAKCLPNSPCSLEIQATKLEDSAVYFCASSQSIPGYNTDTQYFGPGTRLTVL.

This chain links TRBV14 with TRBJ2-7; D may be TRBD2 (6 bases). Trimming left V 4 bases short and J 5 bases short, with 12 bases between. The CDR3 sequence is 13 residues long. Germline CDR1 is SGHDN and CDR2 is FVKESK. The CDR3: CASSLEGYDEQYF. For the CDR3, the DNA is TGTGCCAGCAGCCTGGAGGGATACGACGAGCAGTACTTC. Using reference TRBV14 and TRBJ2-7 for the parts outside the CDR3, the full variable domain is EAGVTQFPSHSVIEKGQTVTLRCDPISGHDNLYWYRRVMGKEIKFLLHFVKESKQDESGMPNNRFLAERTGGTYSTLKVQPAELEDSGVYFCASSLEGYDEQYFGPGTRLTVT.

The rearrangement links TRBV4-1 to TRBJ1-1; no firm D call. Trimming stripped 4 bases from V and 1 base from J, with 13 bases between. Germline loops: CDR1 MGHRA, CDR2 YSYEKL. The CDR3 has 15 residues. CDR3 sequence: CASSLRTEGNTEAFF. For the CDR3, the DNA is TGCGCCAGCAGCCTTCGTACGGAGGGGAACACTGAAGCTTTCTTT.

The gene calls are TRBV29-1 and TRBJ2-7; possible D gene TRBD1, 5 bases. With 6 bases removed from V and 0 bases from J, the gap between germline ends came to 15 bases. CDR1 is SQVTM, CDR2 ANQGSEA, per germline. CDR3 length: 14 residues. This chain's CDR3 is CSVDSGKGSYEQYF. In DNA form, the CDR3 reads TGCAGCGTCGATTCAGGGAAGGGCTCCTACGAGCAGTACTTC.

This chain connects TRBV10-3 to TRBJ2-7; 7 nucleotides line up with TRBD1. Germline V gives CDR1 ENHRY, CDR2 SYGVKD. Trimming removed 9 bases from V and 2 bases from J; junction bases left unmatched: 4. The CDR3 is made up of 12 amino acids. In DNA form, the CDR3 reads TGTGCCATTTCGGACAGGACCTACGAGCAGTACTTC. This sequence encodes CAISDRTYEQYF.

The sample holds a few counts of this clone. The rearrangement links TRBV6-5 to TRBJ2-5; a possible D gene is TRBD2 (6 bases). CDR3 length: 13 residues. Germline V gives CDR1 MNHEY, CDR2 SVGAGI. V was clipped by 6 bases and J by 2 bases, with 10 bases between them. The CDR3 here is CASRRTKQETQYF. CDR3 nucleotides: TGTGCCAGCAGACGGACTAAGCAAGAGACCCAGTACTTC.

In DNA, the CDR3 is TGTGCCAGCAGCCAGACCGGGACAGGGGGTACTGAAGCTTTCTTT. It specifies CASSQTGTGGTEAFF. The V and J genes are TRBV7-3 and TRBJ1-1; 11 bases are shared with TRBD1. V was pared by 5 bases and J by 5 bases, with 7 bases of the junction left unmatched. CDR3 length: 15 residues. Germline loops: CDR1 SGHTA, CDR2 FQGTGA. Full variable domain (rest looked up from reference TRBV7-3 and TRBJ1-1): GAGVSQTPSNKVTEKGKYVELRCDPISGHTALYWYRQSLGQGPEFLIYFQGTGAADDSGLPNDRFFAVRPEGSVSTLKIQRTERGDSAVYLCASSQTGTGGTEAFFGQGTRLTVV.

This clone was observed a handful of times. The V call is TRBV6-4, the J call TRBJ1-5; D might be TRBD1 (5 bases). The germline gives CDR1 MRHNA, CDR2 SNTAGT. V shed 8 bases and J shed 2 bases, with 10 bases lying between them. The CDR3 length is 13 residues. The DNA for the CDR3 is TGTGCCAGCGCCAGGGAAGGCAATCAGCCCCAGCATTTT. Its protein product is CASAREGNQPQHF.

CDR3 sequence reads: CASSAEGLAGEETQYF. In DNA, the CDR3 is TGTGCCAGCAGCGCGGAGGGACTAGCGGGGGAAGAGACCCAGTACTTC. This chain connects TRBV9 to TRBJ2-5, with 14 bases matching TRBD2. Germline loops: CDR1 SGDLS, CDR2 YYNGEE. This CDR3 spans 16 amino acids. Trimming cost V 3 bases and J 3 bases; bases outside gene matches: 4.

The CDR3 protein is CASSYYVRAGQTGELFF. The CDR3 DNA reads TGTGCCAGCAGTTACTACGTGCGGGCAGGCCAAACCGGGGAGCTGTTTTTT. The chain combines TRBV6-2 or TRBV6-3 with TRBJ2-2; weak D call: TRBD2 (5 bases). The CDR3 has 17 amino acids. Trimming cost V 1 base and J 5 bases, with 17 bases left between them. Germline V CDR1 and CDR2: MNHEY, SVGEGT.

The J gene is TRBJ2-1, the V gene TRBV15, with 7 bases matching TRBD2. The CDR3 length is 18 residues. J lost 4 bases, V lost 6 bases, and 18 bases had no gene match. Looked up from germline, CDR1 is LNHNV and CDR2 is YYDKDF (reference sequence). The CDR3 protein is CATRIEGRAGIGYNEQFF. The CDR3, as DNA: TGTGCCACCAGGATCGAAGGGAGGGCGGGGATCGGGTACAATGAGCAGTTCTTC.

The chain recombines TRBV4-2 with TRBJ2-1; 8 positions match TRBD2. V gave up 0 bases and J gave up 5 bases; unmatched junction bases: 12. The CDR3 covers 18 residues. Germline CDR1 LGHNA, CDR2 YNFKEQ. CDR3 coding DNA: TGTGCCAGCAGCCAAGAAAGGACGGGAGGGCCTATCCACAATGAGCAGTTCTTC. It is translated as CASSQERTGGPIHNEQFF.